The T cell receptor (beta chain) described here comes from a study of T-cell memory formation after mild COVID-19. Overall study results and limits: Pre-infection memory harbored some responding clones, suggesting cross-reactive memory joined.

In regard to this clonotype: Its antigen is unidentified.

MiXCR, applied by TCRdb to the 5' RACE reads, yields one record per CDR3 protein. There are 250,000 to 300,000 distinct CDR3 sequences in the sample; over 7% occur only once, and approximately 22% lies in the top ten. Germline-derived CDR1 and CDR2 are ENHRY and SYGVKD. V gave up 3 bases and J gave up 1 base, with 8 bases separating them. The CDR3 spans 14 residues. The V and J genes are TRBV10-3 and TRBJ2-3; D gene uncertain. This receptor was identified in a man aged 18 to 29 who had mild COVID-19 (a few samples of this study predate the infection). Cell type and time point are not known. The material sequenced was PBMCs or a T cell subset sorted from them (not recorded which). For the CDR3, the DNA is TGTGCCATCAGTGAAGCAGCAGGCACAGATACGCAGTATTTT. Amino acid sequence: CAISEAAGTDTQYF.